These 30 T cell receptor beta chains originate from one sample sequenced in a study of shared clonotypes between healthy human individuals (dated by TCRdb to 2018 to 2021). Library construction relied on the immunoSEQ multiplex PCR assay. TCRdb mirrors the immuneACCESS table, restricted to in-frame sequences. Some clones are absent from its copies; in checked studies, under half trace to an unresolved V gene, and the reason for the others is unknown. The sample profile shows about 960,000 clones; 76% of them were found once. The biggest ten clones account for about 1.5% of the sample. The specimen was memory CD4+ T cells sorted from blood. The cell subset or site label corresponds to: CD45RA-negative fraction. These TCRs come from a man between 18 and 29 years old in good health.

The chain has TRBV5-6 and TRBJ1-2; TRBD1 agrees at 7 bases. Germline assignment: CDR1 SGHDT and CDR2 YYEEEE. V was pared by 2 bases and J by 6 bases, with 4 bases of the junction left unmatched. The CDR3 totals 13 residues. CDR3 sequence reads: CASSLNRGHGYTF. CDR3 DNA: TGTGCCAGCAGCTTAAACAGGGGCCATGGCTACACCTTC.

The chain joins TRBV19 to TRBJ1-2; perhaps TRBD1 as D (6 bases). CDR3 length: 14 residues. Trimming took 10 bases from V and 0 from J, leaving 15 bases between them. In germline, CDR1 is LNHDA, CDR2 SQIVND (reference sequence). In DNA, the CDR3 is TGTGCCACCGGGGGGCGGATAGCTAACTATGGCTACACCTTC. Translating gives CATGGRIANYGYTF.

The J gene is TRBJ1-2, the V gene TRBV14; no definite D call. The length of the CDR3 is 15 residues. Deletions cut 3 bases from V and 3 bases from J, with 14 bases between. Germline CDR1 is SGHDN and CDR2 is FVKESK. The CDR3 DNA follows: TGTGCCAGCAGCCACAAGTTGGGGTTCGACTATGGCTACACCTTC. This translates into CASSHKLGFDYGYTF. Full variable domain (missing parts from reference TRBV14 and TRBJ1-2): EAGVTQFPSHSVIEKGQTVTLRCDPISGHDNLYWYRRVMGKEIKFLLHFVKESKQDESGMPNNRFLAERTGGTYSTLKVQPAELEDSGVYFCASSHKLGFDYGYTFGSGTRLTVV.

V usage is TRBV9 and J usage is TRBJ1-4; D remains ambiguous. The V and J ends lost 0 bases and 2 bases respectively, with 8 bases between them. The CDR3 has 15 residues. Germline assignment: CDR1 SGDLS and CDR2 YYNGEE. The CDR3 loop reads CASSVGLLTNEKLFF. DNA for the CDR3: TGTGCCAGCAGCGTAGGGCTTCTTACTAATGAAAAACTGTTTTTT.

The chain couples TRBV7-2 to TRBJ1-1; a possible D gene is TRBD1 (5 bases). In germline, CDR1 is SGHTA, CDR2 FQGNSA. CDR3 length: 15 residues. The ends were cut back, 6 bases at V and 0 bases at J, with 14 bases in the middle. This chain's CDR3 is CASSLTGGLNTEAFF. The CDR3 coding sequence is TGTGCCAGCAGTCTTACGGGGGGACTGAACACTGAAGCTTTCTTT.

This rearrangement joins TRBV6-5 to TRBJ1-1; D ambiguous. Germline-derived CDR1 and CDR2 are MNHEY and SVGAGI. Trimming took off 4 bases at V and 5 bases at J, with 11 bases between the two ends. CDR3 length equals 13 residues. For the CDR3, the DNA is TGTGCCAGCAGTTCTCCTCTGGAGACTGAAGCTTTCTTT. Protein: CASSSPLETEAFF.

This clone has just a few counts. CDR3 DNA sequence: TGCGCCAGCAGCTTGCGGTTCGTGTGTCTGGGAGAGACCCAGTACTTC. Its protein product is CASSLRFVCLGETQYF. The chain couples TRBV5-1 to TRBJ2-5, with D unclear. CDR3 length: 16 amino acids. Trimming removed 1 base from V and 4 bases from J, with 17 bases in between. CDR1 SGHRS and CDR2 YFSETQ come from the germline V gene. The full variable domain, rest sourced from reference TRBV5-1 and TRBJ2-5, is KAGVTQTPRYLIKTRGQQVTLSCSPISGHRSVSWYQQTPGQGLQFLFEYFSETQRNKGNFPGRFSGRQFSNSRSEMNVSTLELGDSALYLCASSLRFVCLGETQYFGPGTRLLVL.

Turning to this clone: This CDR3 is also generated by other DNA sequences in the sample. V is TRBV28 and J is TRBJ1-2; D remains unclear. Between the trimmed V and J ends, which lost 4 bases and 5 bases, there was a span of 11 bases. Per germline, CDR1 MDHEN and CDR2 SYDVKM. This CDR3 has 13 amino acids. The CDR3 is CASSSSGLYGYTF. The CDR3 DNA sequence: TGTGCCAGCAGTTCATCCGGGTTATATGGCTACACCTTC.

This chain uses TRBV5-4 with TRBJ1-1; 9 nucleotides align to TRBD1. CDR3 size: 14 residues. Germline assignment: CDR1 SGHNT and CDR2 YYREEE (reference sequence). Losses at the gene ends were 2 bases for V and 4 bases for J; bases not matched to a gene: 3. The CDR3 bases are TGTGCCAGCAGCTTACAGGGGGCGAGCACTGAAGCTTTCTTT. This sequence encodes CASSLQGASTEAFF.

As to this clone: Distinct nucleotide sequences in the sample also encode this CDR3. The chain links TRBV5-1 to TRBJ1-4; TRBD1 matches at 7 bases. Germline-derived CDR1 and CDR2 are SGHRS and YFSETQ. This CDR3 has 14 residues. The junction had 8 bases not matched to a gene; V was cut back by 4 bases and J by 8 bases. DNA for the CDR3: TGCGCCAGCAGCCCTAGACAGGGTGGAGAAAAACTGTTTTTT. Translated: CASSPRQGGEKLFF.

V usage is TRBV5-4 and J usage is TRBJ2-5; 8 nucleotides line up with TRBD2. Per the germline V gene, CDR1 is SGHNT and CDR2 is YYREEE (reference sequence). V lost 4 bases and J lost 5; bases outside the gene matches: 13. This CDR3 contains 16 residues. CDR3 residues: CASSPPAAGVGETQYF. As DNA, the CDR3 is TGTGCCAGCAGCCCCCCCGCAGCGGGAGTGGGGGAGACCCAGTACTTC.

V is TRBV6-5 and J is TRBJ2-7, with a tentative D call TRBD1 (5 bases). Deletions cut 8 bases from V and 2 bases from J, with 19 bases between. Germline V gene lookup returns CDR1 MNHEY and CDR2 SVGAGI. CDR3 length equals 15 residues. In DNA form, the CDR3 reads TGTGCCAGCGGGGCGAAGGGATTAGTAACCTACGAGCAGTACTTC. Translation: CASGAKGLVTYEQYF.

The chain couples TRBV28 to TRBJ1-2; the D gene is possibly TRBD1 (5 bases). CDR1 and CDR2 (germline): MDHEN, SYDVKM. Trimming left V 3 bases short and J 6 bases short, with 11 bases between. CDR3 length: 13 amino acids. CDR3 in DNA: TGTGCCAGCAGTTTTAGGGGAGCGAATGGCTACACCTTC. This sequence encodes CASSFRGANGYTF.

This clone has a single count. The chain is built from TRBV2 and TRBJ1-5, with 7 nucleotides matching TRBD1. The CDR3 covers 15 residues. The junction had 9 bases not matched to a gene; V was cut back by 6 bases and J by 4 bases. The V gene's germline CDR1 is SNHLY and CDR2 FYNNEI. For the CDR3, the DNA is TGTGCCAGCAGCACATCGACAGGGAATAATCAGCCCCAGCATTTT. This translates into CASSTSTGNNQPQHF.

This rearrangement joins TRBV7-8 to TRBJ1-1, with D possibly TRBD1 on 5 matching bases. CDR1 is SGHVS and CDR2 is FQNEAQ in the germline V gene. This CDR3 is 13 amino acids long. Trimming took 5 bases from V and 3 from J, leaving 10 bases between them. The CDR3 reads CASSGAGHTEAFF. CDR3 coding DNA: TGTGCCAGCAGCGGCGCGGGGCACACTGAAGCTTTCTTT.

V gene TRBV2 combines with J gene TRBJ2-4; D possibly matches TRBD1 or TRBD2 (5 bases each). The germline gives CDR1 SNHLY, CDR2 FYNNEI. Trimming cost V 6 bases and J 5 bases, with 11 bases left between them. The CDR3 totals 13 residues. This CDR3 is CASSRDGQNIQYF. CDR3 in DNA: TGTGCCAGCAGCCGGGACGGCCAAAACATTCAGTACTTC.

The chain uses TRBV6-5 and TRBJ2-7; D uncertain. Germline lookup yields CDR1 MNHEY and CDR2 SVGAGI. With 4 bases removed from V and 6 bases from J, the gap between germline ends came to 7 bases. The CDR3 is 11 residues long. The CDR3 protein is CASSFDVEQYF. The CDR3 nucleotides read TGTGCCAGCAGTTTTGACGTCGAGCAGTACTTC.

The V gene is TRBV18, the J gene TRBJ2-7; D possibly matches TRBD1 or TRBD2 (5 bases each). The CDR3 covers 15 residues. Germline CDR1 and CDR2: KGHSH and LQKENI. Trimming removed 2 bases at V and 2 bases at J, with 13 bases between. This CDR3 is CASSPAGTLAYEQYF. The CDR3 DNA reads as TGTGCCAGCTCACCAGCCGGGACCCTAGCCTACGAGCAGTACTTC.

Worth noting for this clone: This sequence may be a read error, since a much larger clone differs from it by one base. The chain couples TRBV6-5 to TRBJ2-5, with a possible D match to TRBD2 (5 bases). The CDR3 covers 11 residues. Germline V CDR1 and CDR2: MNHEY, SVGAGI. V was shortened by 5 bases and J by 5 bases, with 6 bases between the two germline ends. CDR3 region: CASSTGETQYF. In nucleotides, the CDR3 is TGTGCCAGCAGTACGGGGGAGACCCAGTACTTC.

The chain is built from TRBV29-1 and TRBJ1-2; 7 nucleotides agree with TRBD1. Trimming at V came to 4 bases and at J to 1 base, leaving 3 bases not matched to a gene. The CDR3 is made up of 13 amino acids. Germline loops: CDR1 SQVTM, CDR2 ANQGSEA. CDR3 DNA sequence: TGCAGCGTTGTTACAGGGGTTAACTATGGCTACACCTTC. This sequence encodes CSVVTGVNYGYTF. The full variable domain, with the rest looked up from reference TRBV29-1 and TRBJ1-2, is SAVISQKPSRDICQRGTSLTIQCQVDSQVTMMFWYRQQPGQSLTLIATANQGSEATYESGFVIDKFPISRPNLTFSTLTVSNMSPEDSSIYLCSVVTGVNYGYTFGSGTRLTVV.

The chain recombines TRBV27 with TRBJ2-5; D possibly corresponds to TRBD1 (6 bases). Trimming pared 0 bases from V and 5 bases from J, leaving 16 bases between. The CDR3 length is 16 residues. In germline, CDR1 is MNHEY, CDR2 SMNVEV (reference sequence). CDR3 in amino acids: CASSLSSNRARETQYF. The DNA of the CDR3 is TGTGCCAGCAGTTTATCGAGTAACAGGGCGAGGGAGACCCAGTACTTC.

Of note for this clone: The same CDR3 arises from other DNA sequences in this sample as well. The genes are TRBV5-6 and TRBJ1-1; D is possibly TRBD1 (5 bases). Trimming took off 0 bases at V and 5 bases at J, with 11 bases between the two ends. The CDR3 is 14 residues long. The germline V gene has CDR1 SGHDT and CDR2 YYEEEE. This CDR3 reads CASSLAGGGTEAFF. The CDR3 nucleotides read TGTGCCAGCAGCTTGGCCGGGGGTGGAACTGAAGCTTTCTTT.

J is TRBJ2-7 and V is TRBV5-1; 11 bases fit TRBD1. Losses at the gene ends were 0 bases for V and 6 bases for J; bases not matched to a gene: 5. Germline V gene data show CDR1 as SGHRS and CDR2 as YFSETQ. The CDR3 is 15 amino acids. The CDR3 region has the DNA TGCGCCAGCAGCTTGGGGACAGGGGGCTTCTCCGAGCAGTACTTC. Its protein product is CASSLGTGGFSEQYF.

The rearrangement joins TRBV5-1 to TRBJ2-5; tentatively, D is TRBD2 (6 bases). Looked up from germline, CDR1 is SGHRS and CDR2 is YFSETQ. The CDR3 spans 13 residues. Trimming took off 5 bases at V and 2 bases at J, with 10 bases between the two ends. The CDR3 reads CASRPGAQETQYF. The CDR3 nucleotides read TGCGCCAGCAGACCGGGAGCACAAGAGACCCAGTACTTC.

The chain couples TRBV5-6 to TRBJ2-4, with D unclear. The CDR3 length is 14 residues. The ends were cut back, 2 bases at V and 3 bases at J, with 9 bases in the middle. From germline, CDR1 is SGHDT and CDR2 YYEEEE. CDR3 loop: CASSFWNGKNIQYF. The CDR3 nucleotides are TGTGCCAGCAGCTTCTGGAACGGCAAAAACATTCAGTACTTC.

V gene TRBV21-1 combines with J gene TRBJ1-2. TRBV21-1 is an annotated pseudogene. This CDR3 is built from 18 residues. In DNA form, the CDR3 reads TGTGCCAGCAGCCCGTGTAATGGGAAGGTCTCAGCTAACTATGGCTACACCTTC. Encoded protein: CASSPCNGKVSANYGYTF.

This clone showed up just once. The J gene is TRBJ1-2, the V gene TRBV18; D gene uncertain. The length of the CDR3 is 15 residues. Per the germline V gene, CDR1 is KGHSH and CDR2 is LQKENI. V lost 2 bases to trimming and J lost 0 bases, with 10 bases between them. In DNA form, the CDR3 reads TGTGCCAGCTCACCAGGTCGGGCTCCTAACTATGGCTACACCTTC. It yields the protein CASSPGRAPNYGYTF.

The chain is built from TRBV10-3 and TRBJ1-6, with D hard to call. V shed 2 bases and J shed 7 bases, with 9 bases lying between them. Germline CDR1 is ENHRY and CDR2 is SYGVKD. The CDR3 extends over 14 amino acids. As DNA, the CDR3 is TGTGCCATCAGTGAGGTCTCCCGCAATTCACCCCTCCACTTT. This sequence encodes CAISEVSRNSPLHF.

The chain recombines TRBV7-2 with TRBJ2-1; unclear D gene. The germline V gene has CDR1 SGHTA and CDR2 FQGNSA. The V end lost 5 bases, the J end lost 7 bases, and 15 bases lay between the germline ends. The CDR3 length is 14 residues. The CDR3 DNA sequence: TGTGCCAGCAGCCCTTTATCCCCTAGGAATGAGCAGTTCTTC. Protein sequence: CASSPLSPRNEQFF.

The J gene is TRBJ2-3, the V gene TRBV19; 10 bases line up with TRBD2. Germline V gene sequence: CDR1 LNHDA, CDR2 SQIVND (reference sequence). With 10 bases clipped from V and 2 bases from J, the junction kept 6 bases outside the gene matches. CDR3 length equals 14 residues. The CDR3 DNA reads TGTGCCATGACCGGGACTAGCGACACAGATACGCAGTATTTT. Translated: CAMTGTSDTDTQYF.